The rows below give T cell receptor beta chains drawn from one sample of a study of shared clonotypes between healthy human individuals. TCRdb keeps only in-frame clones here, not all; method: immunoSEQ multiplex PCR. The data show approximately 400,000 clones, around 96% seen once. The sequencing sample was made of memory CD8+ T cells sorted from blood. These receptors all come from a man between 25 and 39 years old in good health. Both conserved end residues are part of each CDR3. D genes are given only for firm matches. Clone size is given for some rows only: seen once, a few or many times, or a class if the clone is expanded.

CASHERSGRSYNEQFF	TGTGCCAGCCACGAGAGAAGCGGGAGAAGCTACAATGAGCAGTTCTTC	TRBV7-8	.	TRBD2	TRBJ2-1
CAWSVRDYNTQYF	TGTGCCTGGAGTGTACGGGACTATAATACGCAGTATTTT	TRBV30	.	TRBD2	TRBJ2-3
CASSQTSGMGYNEQFF	TGTGCCAGCAGCCAGACTAGCGGGATGGGGTACAATGAGCAGTTCTTC	TRBV7-9	.	TRBD2	TRBJ2-1
CASSSLAGVGRNIQYF	TGTGCCAGCAGCTCTCTAGCGGGAGTCGGGAGAAACATTCAGTACTTC	TRBV7-8	.	TRBD2	TRBJ2-4
CASSFTGSQETQYF	TGTGCCAGCAGCTTTACGGGGAGCCAAGAGACCCAGTACTTC	TRBV11-2	few	.	TRBJ2-5
CASSIVGVPGEQYF	TGTGCCAGTAGTATTGTCGGGGTCCCTGGCGAGCAGTACTTC	TRBV19	.	.	TRBJ2-7
CASSSDRSYEQYF	TGTGCCAGCAGCTCCGACAGGTCCTACGAGCAGTACTTC	TRBV7-2	.	.	TRBJ2-7
CASSFGVDYGYTF	TGTGCCAGCAGCTTTGGGGTCGACTATGGCTACACCTTC	TRBV7-9	few	.	TRBJ1-2
CASSESPPRQHHEQYF	TGTGCCAGCAGTGAATCCCCTCCCCGACAGCACCACGAGCAGTACTTC	TRBV25-1	.	.	TRBJ2-7
CASSLVSPTTYEQYF	TGTGCCAGCAGCTTAGTTTCCCCGACAACCTACGAGCAGTACTTC	TRBV11-2	.	.	TRBJ2-7
CASSLSIQSKNIQYF	TGCGCCAGCAGCTTAAGCATCCAATCCAAAAACATTCAGTACTTC	TRBV5-1	.	.	TRBJ2-4
CASSQDTGYYEQYF	TGTGCCAGCAGCCAAGACACGGGTTACTACGAGCAGTACTTC	TRBV14	.	.	TRBJ2-7
CASRPGTSGSLGTGELFF	TGTGCCAGCAGGCCCGGGACTAGCGGGAGTTTGGGCACCGGGGAGCTGTTTTTT	TRBV2	.	TRBD2	TRBJ2-2
CASSFHSGSAGELFF	TGTGCCAGCAGTTTCCATAGCGGGAGCGCCGGGGAGCTGTTTTTT	TRBV28	.	TRBD2	TRBJ2-2
CASSEAGWVPLTGGWNTQYF	TGTGCCAGCAGTGAAGCGGGGTGGGTTCCTCTCACAGGGGGCTGGAATACGCAGTATTTT	TRBV2	.	TRBD1	TRBJ2-3